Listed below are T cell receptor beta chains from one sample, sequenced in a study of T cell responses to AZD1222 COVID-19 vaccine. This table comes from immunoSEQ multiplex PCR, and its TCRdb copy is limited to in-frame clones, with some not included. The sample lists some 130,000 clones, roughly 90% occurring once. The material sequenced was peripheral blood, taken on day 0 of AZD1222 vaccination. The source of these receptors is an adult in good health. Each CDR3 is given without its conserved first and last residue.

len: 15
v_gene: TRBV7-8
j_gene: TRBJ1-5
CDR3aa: ASSLDRFQHSNQPQH

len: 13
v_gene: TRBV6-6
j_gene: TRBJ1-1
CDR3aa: ASSYSADLNTEAF

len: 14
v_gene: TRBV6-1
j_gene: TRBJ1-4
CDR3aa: ASSEHTSLGDEKLF

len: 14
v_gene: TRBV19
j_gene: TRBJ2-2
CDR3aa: ATDIRQALNTGELF

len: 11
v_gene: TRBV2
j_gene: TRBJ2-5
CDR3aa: ASSAGQWETQY

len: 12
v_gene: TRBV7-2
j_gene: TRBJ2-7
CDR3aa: ASSPLTGHYEQY

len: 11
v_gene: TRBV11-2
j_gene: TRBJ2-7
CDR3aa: ASSVDRAYEQY

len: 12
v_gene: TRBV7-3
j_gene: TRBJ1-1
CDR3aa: ASRRTGGETEAF

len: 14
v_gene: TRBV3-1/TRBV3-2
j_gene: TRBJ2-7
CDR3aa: ASSRGLAGGIYEQY

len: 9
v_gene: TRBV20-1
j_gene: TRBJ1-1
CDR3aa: SASRAAEAF

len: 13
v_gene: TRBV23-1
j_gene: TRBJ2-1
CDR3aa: ASSQLVPRGNEQF

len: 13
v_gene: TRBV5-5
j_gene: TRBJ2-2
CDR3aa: ASSLLEENTGELF

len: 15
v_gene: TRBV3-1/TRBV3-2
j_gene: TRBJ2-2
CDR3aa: ASSPRRGQDNTGELF

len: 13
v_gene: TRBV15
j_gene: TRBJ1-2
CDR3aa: ATSNFRQRSYGYT

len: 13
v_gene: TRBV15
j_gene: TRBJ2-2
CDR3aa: ATSMEGGNTGELF

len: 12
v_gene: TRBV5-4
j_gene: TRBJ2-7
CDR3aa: ASSLNTGNYEQY

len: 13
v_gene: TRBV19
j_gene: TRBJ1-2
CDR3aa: ASTLWGRANYGYT

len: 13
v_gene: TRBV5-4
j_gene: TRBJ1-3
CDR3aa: ASSLGGSPGNTIY

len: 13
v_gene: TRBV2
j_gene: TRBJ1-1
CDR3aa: ASRPPGLLNTEAF

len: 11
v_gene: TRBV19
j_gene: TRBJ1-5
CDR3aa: ASRGDGHQPQH

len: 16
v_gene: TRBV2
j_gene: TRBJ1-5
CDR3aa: ASRTQGGRFNGNQPQH

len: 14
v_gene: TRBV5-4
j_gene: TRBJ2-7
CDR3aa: ASSTLPRDRGDEQY

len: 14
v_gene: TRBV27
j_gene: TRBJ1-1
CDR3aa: ASSSRTSSTGTEAF

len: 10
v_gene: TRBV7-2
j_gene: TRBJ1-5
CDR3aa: ASSFGGQPQH

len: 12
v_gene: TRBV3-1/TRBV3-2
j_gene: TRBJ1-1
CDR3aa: ASSQGQGGTEAF

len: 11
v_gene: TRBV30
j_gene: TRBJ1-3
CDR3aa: AWTSGAGNTIY

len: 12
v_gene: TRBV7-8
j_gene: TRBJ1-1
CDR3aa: ASSLSPGDTEAF

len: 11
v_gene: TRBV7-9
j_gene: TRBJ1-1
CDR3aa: ASSTSRATEAF

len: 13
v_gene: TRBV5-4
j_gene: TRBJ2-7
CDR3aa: ASSTRTGATYEQY